One TCR beta chain is described in this entry. This entry comes from a study of T cell responses to AZD1222 COVID-19 vaccine. The data were produced by immunoSEQ multiplex PCR, yet TCRdb's version contains in-frame clones alone and is incomplete. The top ten hold 4% to 5.5% of the sample, which has approximately 150,000 clones, under 95% seen once. The V end was cut by 3 bases, the J end by 6 bases, with 11 bases between. The CDR3 consists of 12 residues. Germline V CDR1 and CDR2: SQVTM, ANQGSEA. The clonotype comes from an adult in good health. This sequence joins TRBV29-1 and TRBJ1-2; no reliable D call. Sample: peripheral blood, taken on day 0 of AZD1222 vaccination. The CDR3 is CSVDHTGNGYTF. Here the CDR3 DNA reads TGCAGCGTTGATCATACGGGGAATGGCTACACCTTC.